The rows below give T cell receptor beta chains drawn from one sample of a study of shared clonotypes between healthy human individuals. Produced via immunoSEQ multiplex PCR; TCRdb's table is partial and in-frame only. The table includes approximately 2.5 million clones, 80% to 95% detected once. Sequenced: naive CD4+ T cells from PBMCs. The source is a man in his late teens or twenties in good health. Some clones in this sample may be carry-over from other donors' samples. Both conserved end residues are part of each CDR3. The order of the fields is V gene, D gene, J gene, clone size, CDR3 DNA, CDR3 protein. The D gene is left open where the match is weak. Expanded clones get a size class; other rows say once, few or many, or leave the size out.

TRBV28	TRBD2	TRBJ2-2	-	TGTGCCAGCAGTTACGGGACTAGCGGACCCTCAGGGGAGCTGTTTTTT	CASSYGTSGPSGELFF
TRBV7-9	-	TRBJ2-7	-	TGTGCCAGCAGCTCGCGGGGTCCGGGCGAGCAGTACTTC	CASSSRGPGEQYF
TRBV6-5	-	TRBJ2-3	-	TGTGCCAGCAGTTACGCGTCAACCACAGATACGCAGTATTTT	CASSYASTTDTQYF
TRBV7-2	TRBD1	TRBJ1-5	-	TGTGCCAGCAGCCCCCAGGGGGCCGGTGAGCCCCAGCATTTT	CASSPQGAGEPQHF
TRBV9	TRBD2	TRBJ2-3	-	TGTGCCAGCAGCGTAGTGGCTAGCGGTCCGCAGTATTTT	CASSVVASGPQYF
TRBV5-4	TRBD1	TRBJ2-1	-	TGTGCCAGCAGCTTTACGGGTCAGGGGGTTGGGCAGTTCTTC	CASSFTGQGVGQFF
TRBV7-9	-	TRBJ2-5	-	TGTGCCAGCAGCTCCCGACAGAGCCTAGAGACCCAGTACTTC	CASSSRQSLETQYF
TRBV13	-	TRBJ2-7	-	TGTGCCAGCAGCTACTCGTACGAGCAGTACTTC	CASSYSYEQYF
TRBV18	-	TRBJ2-7	-	TGTGCCAGCTCATCTATCGACGAGCAGTACTTC	CASSSIDEQYF
TRBV7-2	-	TRBJ2-2	once	TGTGCCAGCAGGCACTGGAATACCGGGGAGCTGTTTTTT	CASRHWNTGELFF
TRBV25-1	-	TRBJ1-3	-	TGTGCCAGCAGTGACACGGGGGGGTCTGGAAACACCATATATTTT	CASSDTGGSGNTIYF
TRBV30	TRBD1	TRBJ1-3	-	TGTGCCCAAACAGGGGACGGAAACACCATATATTTT	CAQTGDGNTIYF
TRBV5-6	-	TRBJ1-4	-	TGTGCCAGCAGCTTGGGCGGGGTTTTTGGTGAAAAACTGTTTTTT	CASSLGGVFGEKLFF
TRBV11-2	-	TRBJ2-4	-	TGTGCCAGCAGCCGCGGGGAGGTAGCCAAAAACATTCAGTACTTC	CASSRGEVAKNIQYF
TRBV28	TRBD2	TRBJ2-7	-	TGTGCCAGCAGTTTATTGGGGGGGAACAACGAGCAGTACTTC	CASSLLGGNNEQYF
TRBV5-4	TRBD2	TRBJ2-7	once	TGTGCCAGCAGCTTGTTTACTAGCGGGGACTACGAGCAGTACTTC	CASSLFTSGDYEQYF
TRBV30	-	TRBJ2-7	-	TGTGCCTGGAGTGTAACTGGGTACGAGCAGTACTTC	CAWSVTGYEQYF
TRBV25-1	TRBD2	TRBJ2-1	-	TGTGCCAGCAGTCTACTAGCGAACTACAATGAGCAGTTCTTC	CASSLLANYNEQFF
TRBV7-6	TRBD2	TRBJ2-3	-	TGTGCCAGCAGCTTAGGGGGGGCTAGCGGGAGGCGGAATACGCAGTATTTT	CASSLGGASGRRNTQYF
TRBV18	-	TRBJ1-3	-	TGTGCCAGCTCACCACCAGGGTCTGGAAACACCATATATTTT	CASSPPGSGNTIYF
TRBV9	-	TRBJ1-2	-	TGTGCCAGCAGCCCAGACGGATCTAACTATGGCTACACCTTC	CASSPDGSNYGYTF
TRBV5-1	-	TRBJ2-1	few	TGCGCCAGCAGCTTGGGAGGCTCCTACAATGAGCAGTTCTTC	CASSLGGSYNEQFF
TRBV5-1	-	TRBJ2-6	-	TGCGCCAGCAGCTTGCCAGCCTTCTCTGGGGCCAACGTCCTGACTTTC	CASSLPAFSGANVLTF
TRBV5-8	TRBD2	TRBJ2-5	-	TGTGCCAGCAGCCCGCTCGGGGGGGGCCAAGAGACCCAGTACTTC	CASSPLGGGQETQYF
TRBV7-2	-	TRBJ1-3	-	TGTGCCAGCAGCTTAGGGACGTCCGGAAACACCATATATTTT	CASSLGTSGNTIYF
TRBV7-6	-	TRBJ1-4	-	TGTGCCAGCAGCTCGACGAGACAGCTTAATGAAAAACTGTTTTTT	CASSSTRQLNEKLFF
TRBV27	TRBD2	TRBJ2-7	-	TGTGCCAGCAGTTTATTAGGTTCGGGGCTAGCGGGAAAGTACGAGCAGTACTTC	CASSLLGSGLAGKYEQYF
TRBV28	TRBD1	TRBJ2-1	-	TGTGCCAGTTACCGGGACAGGTACAATGAGCAGTTCTTC	CASYRDRYNEQFF
TRBV5-1	-	TRBJ2-3	once	TGCGCCAGCAGCCCCTCCGGAGGCGGAGGCACAGATACGCAGTATTTT	CASSPSGGGGTDTQYF
TRBV6-1	-	TRBJ2-2	-	TGTGCCGCCAACAGGTTCACCGGGGAGCTGTTTTTT	CAANRFTGELFF
TRBV25-1	-	TRBJ1-3	-	TGTGCCAGCAGTGATGGAGTGGGGGGCTCTGGAAACACCATATATTTT	CASSDGVGGSGNTIYF
TRBV5-1	TRBD2	TRBJ2-7	-	TGCGCCAGCAGCCCGGAACCGGGGGGAGTTTACGAGCAGTACTTC	CASSPEPGGVYEQYF
TRBV7-7	TRBD2	TRBJ2-5	few	TGTGCCAGCAGCCCGATACGCTCGGGGGGAGAGACCCAGTACTTC	CASSPIRSGGETQYF
TRBV28	-	TRBJ2-7	-	TGTGCCAGCACCTCAGCCCGGGACTCCCCGGAGCAGTACTTC	CASTSARDSPEQYF
TRBV7-3	-	TRBJ2-1	-	TGTGCCAGCAGTGCGGGCGGGGCCTACAATGAGCAGTTCTTC	CASSAGGAYNEQFF
TRBV9	TRBD2	TRBJ2-1	-	TGTGCCAGCAGCGTAGGGTCTAGCGGGAGTCGACTAGGTGAGCAGTTCTTC	CASSVGSSGSRLGEQFF
TRBV28	-	TRBJ2-7	once	TGTGCCAGCTCGATACAAGGGGGAAGTGAAACCTACGAGCAGTACTTC	CASSIQGGSETYEQYF
TRBV7-9	-	TRBJ1-2	-	TGTGCCAGCAGCTTTCCCAGGGGATCGGACTATGGCTACACCTTC	CASSFPRGSDYGYTF
TRBV6-5	-	TRBJ2-7	once	TGTGCCAGCAGTTACCCTGGAAACGAGCAGTACTTC	CASSYPGNEQYF
TRBV18	TRBD1	TRBJ1-2	few	TGTGCCAGCTCACTCGACCGGCAGGGGGTGAGCTACACCTTC	CASSLDRQGVSYTF
TRBV2	-	TRBJ1-6	-	TGTGCCAGCAGAGCCGAGAGGACATACGTGGCCCTCCACTTT	CASRAERTYVALHF
TRBV5-6	-	TRBJ2-1	-	TGTGCCAGCAGTTTAGGTTACTCCTACAATGAGCAGTTCTTC	CASSLGYSYNEQFF